This is a list of T cell receptor beta chains from one sample in a study of cytomegalovirus exposure and HLA in healthy donors. TCRdb's table, derived via immunoSEQ multiplex PCR, lists solely in-frame clones and lacks some. The sample shows 200,000 to 250,000 clones, 82% of them seen only once. The specimen was PBMCs. These receptors all come from a woman between 40 and 50 years old in good health and CMV-seronegative. Each CDR3 is given with its conserved first and last residue. Fields, in order: clone size, D gene, J gene, V gene, CDR3 protein, CDR3 DNA. A D gene is named only where the DNA matches it firmly. A row's size may be missing; if present it is once, few, many or a size class.

. . TRBJ2-3 TRBV19 CASRPPSGATQYF TGTGCCAGTAGGCCCCCCTCGGGAGCTACGCAGTATTTT
. . TRBJ2-7 TRBV7-6 CASSSAGQGLSYEQYF TGTGCCAGCAGCTCGGCAGGGCAGGGGCTTTCCTACGAGCAGTACTTC
. . TRBJ2-3 TRBV9 CASSVVGTHKDTQYF TGTGCCAGCAGCGTAGTTGGGACACATAAGGATACGCAGTATTTT
. TRBD1 TRBJ1-5 TRBV4-1 CASSRGQGASQPQHF TGCGCCAGCAGCCGAGGACAGGGGGCATCTCAGCCCCAGCATTTT
. . TRBJ1-3 TRBV28 CASRAAGNTIYF TGTGCCAGCAGGGCCGCTGGAAACACCATATATTTT
once . TRBJ2-7 TRBV5-6 CASSGSAAQFYEQYF TGTGCCAGCAGCGGGAGCGCGGCACAATTCTACGAGCAGTACTTC
. . TRBJ2-5 TRBV19 CASSGADQETQYF TGTGCCAGTAGTGGGGCAGACCAAGAGACCCAGTACTTC
. . TRBJ1-4 TRBV5-6 CASSLFRGRHNEKLFF TGTGCCAGCAGCTTGTTTAGGGGAAGACATAATGAAAAACTGTTTTTT
. . TRBJ2-1 TRBV5-1 CASSLQGASSYNEQFF TGCGCCAGCAGCTTGCAAGGGGCTTCCTCCTACAATGAGCAGTTCTTC
. . TRBJ2-1 TRBV19 CASGLLLRDEQFF TGTGCCAGTGGGTTATTACTGAGGGATGAGCAGTTCTTC
. TRBD1 TRBJ2-1 TRBV11-1 CASSPRDRVVEQFF TGTGCCAGCAGCCCCCGGGACAGGGTAGTTGAGCAGTTCTTC
few . TRBJ2-1 TRBV27 CASRITGFDEQFF TGTGCCAGCAGAATTACAGGGTTTGATGAGCAGTTCTTC
. . TRBJ2-7 TRBV27 CASSLSGGDLSYEQYF TGTGCCAGCAGTTTATCCGGCGGGGACCTCTCCTACGAGCAGTACTTC
. TRBD1 TRBJ2-7 TRBV18 CASSRTGGHEQYF TGTGCCAGCTCACGGACAGGGGGCCACGAGCAGTACTTC
. . TRBJ2-1 TRBV5-1 CASSLGLASDEQFF TGCGCCAGCAGCTTGGGCCTAGCTTCCGATGAGCAGTTCTTC
. . TRBJ1-1 TRBV6-5 CASSGAGFLGAFF TGTGCCAGCAGCGGAGCGGGATTCTTGGGAGCTTTCTTT
. . TRBJ1-1 TRBV27 CASNPLRGLNTEAFF TGTGCCAGCAACCCCCTCCGGGGGTTGAACACTGAAGCTTTCTTT
once TRBD2 TRBJ2-7 TRBV9 CASSPRVIAGAGERYF TGTGCCAGCAGCCCCCGGGTGATAGCGGGAGCGGGGGAGCGGTACTTC
. TRBD1 TRBJ1-4 TRBV2 CASSRQGANEKLFF TGTGCCAGCAGTAGACAGGGGGCTAATGAAAAACTGTTTTTT
. TRBD2 TRBJ2-1 TRBV29-1 CSVKLAGGRNEQFF TGCAGCGTTAAACTAGCGGGAGGGCGGAATGAGCAGTTCTTC
. TRBD1 TRBJ2-3 TRBV6-5 CASRRTGGRTDTQYF TGTGCCAGCAGGAGGACAGGGGGCCGGACAGATACGCAGTATTTT
. . TRBJ1-1 TRBV7-2 CASSLRLAGEAFF TGTGCCAGCAGCTTACGGCTCGCGGGTGAAGCTTTCTTT
. TRBD2 TRBJ2-2 TRBV5-1 CASSLLAGTNTGELFF TGCGCCAGCAGCTTGCTAGCGGGGACGAACACCGGGGAGCTGTTTTTT
. TRBD2 TRBJ2-7 TRBV6-1 CASSEYTSGREQYF TGTGCCAGCAGTGAATATACTAGCGGGCGAGAGCAGTACTTC
. TRBD1 TRBJ2-7 TRBV11-2 CASSLAFRTGGFYEQYF TGTGCCAGCAGCTTAGCTTTCCGGACAGGGGGTTTTTACGAGCAGTACTTC
. . TRBJ1-2 TRBV6-6 CASSDRQAKLYGYTF TGTGCCAGCAGTGACAGACAGGCTAAACTATACGGCTACACCTTC
. TRBD1 TRBJ1-2 TRBV19 CASKPGQAISNYGYTF TGTGCCAGTAAACCGGGACAGGCGATCTCCAACTATGGCTACACCTTC
. . TRBJ1-2 TRBV5-5 CASSLSGNYGYTF TGTGCCAGCAGCTTGTCAGGGAACTATGGCTACACCTTC
once . TRBJ1-2 TRBV30 CAWSRGLYGYTF TGTGCCTGGAGCCGGGGACTGTATGGCTACACCTTC
. TRBD2 TRBJ2-4 TRBV5-1 CASRVGGSNKNIQYF TGCGCCAGCAGGGTCGGGGGGAGTAACAAAAACATTCAGTACTTC
. TRBD2 TRBJ2-7 TRBV7-9 CASRSASGGHEQYF TGTGCCAGCAGGTCGGCTAGCGGGGGTCACGAGCAGTACTTC